Listed here are 31 T cell receptor beta chains from one sample, sequenced in a study of blood T cell repertoires in COVID-19. TCRdb keeps only in-frame clones here, not all; method: immunoSEQ multiplex PCR. The sample lists a few hundred thousand clones, roughly four fifths occurring once. Material for sequencing was peripheral blood. These TCRs come from a person aged 65 to 85 with COVID-19, enrolled during active disease.

The V and J genes are TRBV28 and TRBJ1-1; D might be TRBD1 (5 bases). Germline CDR1 and CDR2: MDHEN and SYDVKM. The V gene lost 4 bases and the J gene lost 11 bases, with 11 bases spanning the gap. This CDR3 has 11 residues. The CDR3 loop is CASSSQGWAFF. CDR3 sequence (DNA): TGTGCCAGCAGTTCTCAGGGATGGGCTTTCTTT.

Comments on this clone: Other nucleotide sequences from this sample produce the same CDR3. V gene TRBV11-2 combines with J gene TRBJ2-5; a possible D gene is TRBD1 (6 bases). Trimming shortened V by 1 base and J by 2 bases, and 11 bases separated the two germline ends. CDR1 is SGHAT, CDR2 FQNNGV, per germline. The CDR3 extends over 15 amino acids. The CDR3 bases are TGTGCCAGCAGCTTAGGAGACAGGCCACAAGAGACCCAGTACTTC. Protein: CASSLGDRPQETQYF.

The V call is TRBV19, the J call TRBJ2-2; tentative D call: TRBD1 (6 bases). This CDR3 contains 14 residues. CDR1 LNHDA and CDR2 SQIVND come from the germline V gene (reference sequence). Trimming removed 5 bases at V and 7 bases at J, with 14 bases between. CDR3 sequence (DNA): TGTGCCAGTAGTGTATACAGGGCTCTCGGGGAGCTGTTTTTT. Translated: CASSVYRALGELFF.

This chain connects TRBV5-4 to TRBJ2-1; 8 bases are a match to TRBD2. The CDR3 length is 14 residues. V shed 4 bases and J 3 bases; nucleotides not matched to a gene: 3. Germline V lookup: CDR1 SGHNT, CDR2 YYREEE (reference sequence). The CDR3 nucleotides read TGTGCCAGCAGCGCGGGACTAGACTACAATGAGCAGTTCTTC. Amino acid sequence: CASSAGLDYNEQFF.

The chain employs TRBV28 and TRBJ2-7; 7 positions match TRBD1. Germline values: CDR1 MDHEN, CDR2 SYDVKM. CDR3 length: 15 amino acids. The J segment lost 10 bases and the V segment lost 8 bases, leaving 20 bases of the junction unmatched. CDR3 region: CASSDVVGRGGGQYF. The DNA for the CDR3 is TGTGCCAGCTCCGACGTGGTAGGCAGAGGGGGCGGTCAGTACTTC. Filled out from reference TRBV28 and TRBJ2-7, the complete variable domain reads DVKVTQSSRYLVKRTGEKVFLECVQDMDHENMFWYRQDPGLGLRLIYFSYDVKMKEKGDIPEGYSVSREKKERFSLILESASTNQTSMYLCASSDVVGRGGGQYFGPGTRLTVT.

The chain is built from TRBV7-3 and TRBJ2-5; possible D gene TRBD2, 5 bases. V was cut by 4 bases and J by 1 base, with 13 bases left in between. CDR3 length: 15 amino acids. Germline values: CDR1 SGHTA, CDR2 FQGTGA. This CDR3 is CASSSASGVQETQYF. The CDR3 DNA is TGTGCCAGCAGCTCCGCCTCCGGGGTCCAAGAGACCCAGTACTTC.

The chain carries TRBV2 and TRBJ2-2; D is ambiguous. Germline V gives CDR1 SNHLY, CDR2 FYNNEI. V lost 6 bases to trimming and J lost 4 bases, with 9 bases between them. This CDR3 is built from 13 residues. The DNA for the CDR3 is TGTGCCAGCAGCGCCCTATTCACCGGGGAGCTGTTTTTT. Amino acids: CASSALFTGELFF.

The chain has TRBV4-3 and TRBJ1-2; no clear D. The CDR3 extends over 14 amino acids. V was shortened by 1 base and J by 1 base, with 7 bases between the two germline ends. Germline lookup yields CDR1 LGHNA and CDR2 YSLEER. CDR3 in DNA: TGCGCCAGCAGCCAAGTCCCGGTTAACTATGGCTACACCTTC. It encodes CASSQVPVNYGYTF.

The CDR3 coding sequence is TGTGCCAGCAGCACGAAGGGGAGCAATCAGCCCCAGCATTTT. Protein: CASSTKGSNQPQHF. The chain is built from TRBV7-9 and TRBJ1-5; a weak D match, TRBD1 (5 bases). From germline, CDR1 is SEHNR and CDR2 FQNEAQ (reference sequence). The CDR3 extends over 14 amino acids. V shed 5 bases and J shed 1 base, with 9 bases lying between them.

The CDR3 DNA reads TGTGCCAGCAGGGGGACTCAGAGCTCCTACGAGCAGTACTTC. Its protein product is CASRGTQSSYEQYF. The genes are TRBV6-5 and TRBJ2-7; D is possibly TRBD2 (6 bases). Trimming shortened V by 6 bases and J by 0 bases, and 12 bases separated the two germline ends. Germline V gene lookup returns CDR1 MNHEY and CDR2 SVGAGI. The CDR3 runs to 14 residues.

The V call is TRBV5-1, the J call TRBJ1-6, with TRBD1 as a possible D gene (5 bases). The ends were cut back, 5 bases at V and 5 bases at J, with 14 bases in the middle. The CDR3 loop spans 15 amino acids. The germline V gene has CDR1 SGHRS and CDR2 YFSETQ. The CDR3 here is CASSSGTEDNSPLHF. Here the CDR3 DNA reads TGCGCCAGCAGTTCGGGGACTGAAGATAATTCACCCCTCCACTTT.

This clone was detected only once. The chain joins TRBV28 to TRBJ2-1, with TRBD2 as a possible D gene (9 bases). The CDR3 runs to 18 residues. The ends were cut back, 5 bases at V and 6 bases at J, with 26 bases in the middle. Per germline, CDR1 MDHEN and CDR2 SYDVKM. For the CDR3, the DNA is TGTGCCAGCAGTCCGTGGACAGGGTTGGGGACTAGCCTCAATGAGCAGTTCTTC. Its translation is CASSPWTGLGTSLNEQFF. The variable domain in full, completed from reference TRBV28 and TRBJ2-1, reads DVKVTQSSRYLVKRTGEKVFLECVQDMDHENMFWYRQDPGLGLRLIYFSYDVKMKEKGDIPEGYSVSREKKERFSLILESASTNQTSMYLCASSPWTGLGTSLNEQFFGPGTRLTVL.

This rearrangement joins TRBV14 to TRBJ2-3, with a possible D match to TRBD2 (5 bases). Trimming pared 1 base from V and 8 bases from J, leaving 25 bases between. Germline CDR1 reads SGHDN; CDR2 reads FVKESK. The CDR3 runs to 18 residues. The CDR3 DNA reads as TGTGCCAGCAGCCAAGGGAGGTCAGGTGATCCCCACAGTGTTACGCAGTATTTT. This sequence encodes CASSQGRSGDPHSVTQYF.

The chain has TRBV20-1 and TRBJ1-2, with a tentative D call TRBD1 (6 bases). Germline lookup yields CDR1 DFQATT and CDR2 SNEGSKA (reference sequence). V was trimmed by 6 bases and J by 10 bases, leaving 15 bases between them. The CDR3 has 11 amino acids. CDR3 protein: CSAQGVFDYTF. In nucleotides, the CDR3 is TGCAGTGCACAGGGCGTCTTTGACTACACCTTC.

The chain employs TRBV6-1 and TRBJ1-1, with a tentative D call TRBD1 (5 bases). Germline CDR1 and CDR2: MNHNS and SASEGT. The CDR3 consists of 18 residues. The V end was cut by 2 bases, the J end by 4 bases, with 23 bases between. CDR3 sequence: CASSEFGGGAGGFTEAFF. Written as DNA, the CDR3 is TGTGCCAGCAGTGAATTTGGGGGTGGAGCCGGGGGGTTCACTGAAGCTTTCTTT.

The V gene is TRBV19, the J gene TRBJ2-3; 7 bases map to TRBD2. Germline CDR1 reads LNHDA; CDR2 reads SQIVND (reference sequence). J lost 4 bases, V lost 5 bases, and 3 bases had no gene match. CDR3 length: 13 residues. CDR3 residues: CASSSLAADTQYF. DNA of the CDR3: TGTGCCAGTAGTTCTCTAGCGGCAGATACGCAGTATTTT.

This clone occurred once. V gene TRBV7-8 combines with J gene TRBJ1-2; 10 nucleotides line up with TRBD1. The trim removed 3 bases at V and 7 bases at J, leaving 11 bases unmatched. CDR3 size: 16 residues. Germline-derived CDR1 and CDR2 are SGHVS and FQNEAQ. CDR3 DNA: TGTGCCAGCAGCTTGATGGGACAGGGGAGATCTTTTGGCTACACCTTC. It specifies CASSLMGQGRSFGYTF.

The V gene is TRBV6-5, the J gene TRBJ2-1; TRBD2 matches 10 bases. This CDR3 has 15 amino acids. With 5 bases clipped from V and 9 bases from J, the junction kept 10 bases outside the gene matches. Germline V gene data show CDR1 as MNHEY and CDR2 as SVGAGI. The CDR3 region is CASSNLLAGATEQFF. DNA for the CDR3: TGTGCCAGCAGTAACCTCCTAGCGGGAGCCACTGAGCAGTTCTTC.

The chain couples TRBV5-1 to TRBJ1-1; 9 bases align to TRBD1. The CDR3 extends over 14 amino acids. Unmatched junction bases numbered 10, after V lost 3 bases and J lost 10 bases. The V gene's germline CDR1 is SGHRS and CDR2 YFSETQ. The CDR3 DNA is TGCGCCAGCAGCTCGTCCGGGACAGGGTCTCGAGCTTTCTTT. Translation: CASSSSGTGSRAFF.

The chain couples TRBV7-2 to TRBJ1-5; D unresolved. Germline CDR1 is SGHTA and CDR2 is FQGNSA. Trimming removed 7 bases at V and 7 bases at J, with 17 bases between. This CDR3 has 14 residues. This CDR3 is CASTPAGVIQPQHF. The CDR3 nucleotides are TGTGCCAGCACACCGGCCGGGGTCATCCAGCCCCAGCATTTT.

This clone was counted only a few times. The chain combines TRBV7-9 with TRBJ2-1, with TRBD2 matching over 11 bases. Losses at the gene ends were 2 bases for V and 10 bases for J; bases not matched to a gene: 10. The CDR3 is 16 residues long. Germline V lookup: CDR1 SEHNR, CDR2 FQNEAQ (reference sequence). For the CDR3, the DNA is TGTGCCAGCAGCTTAAGGAGTCTAGCGGGGGGCCTGGAGCAGTTCTTC. Encoded protein: CASSLRSLAGGLEQFF.

The chain recombines TRBV4-2 with TRBJ2-5; TRBD2 matches 11 bases. Germline trimming cut 4 bases from V and 3 bases from J; bases unmatched to any gene: 13. This CDR3 comprises 18 residues. From germline, CDR1 is LGHNA and CDR2 YNFKEQ. The CDR3 here is CASSPSPLAGAPKETQYF. CDR3 in DNA: TGTGCCAGCAGCCCCAGCCCACTAGCGGGGGCCCCCAAAGAGACCCAGTACTTC.

This sequence joins TRBV7-9 and TRBJ1-2, with a possible D match to TRBD1 (6 bases). V was cut by 2 bases and J by 1 base, with 14 bases left in between. The CDR3 covers 16 residues. CDR1 and CDR2 from the germline V gene are SEHNR and FQNEAQ (reference sequence). CDR3 coding DNA: TGTGCCAGCAGCTTAAGACAGGCTCGAAGTAACTATGGCTACACCTTC. This gives the protein CASSLRQARSNYGYTF.

DNA of the CDR3: TGTGCCAGCAACCGGCCGGGTCAGCCCCAGCATTTT. It specifies CASNRPGQPQHF. This sequence joins TRBV27 and TRBJ1-5; D not certain. The CDR3 consists of 12 residues. In germline, CDR1 is MNHEY, CDR2 SMNVEV (reference sequence). V was pared by 7 bases and J by 6 bases, with 10 bases between.

The chain couples TRBV6-2 or TRBV6-3 to TRBJ2-1; 10 nucleotides agree with TRBD2. Trimming removed 6 bases from V and 5 bases from J; junction bases left unmatched: 13. The CDR3 is 17 amino acids. Germline lookup yields CDR1 MNHEY and CDR2 SVGEGT. CDR3 amino acids: CASSPPKLAGSNNEQFF. The CDR3 coding sequence is TGTGCCAGCAGCCCTCCTAAACTAGCGGGATCAAACAATGAGCAGTTCTTC.

The genes are TRBV9 and TRBJ1-2; possible D gene TRBD1, 6 bases. The germline V and J ends were trimmed by 0 bases and 4 bases, with 10 bases remaining between them. CDR1 and CDR2 from the germline V gene are SGDLS and YYNGEE. CDR3 length equals 14 residues. DNA of the CDR3: TGTGCCAGCAGCGTAGATAGGGGGTTCTATGGCTACACCTTC. This codes for CASSVDRGFYGYTF.

The chain carries TRBV25-1 and TRBJ1-1; no reliable D call. V was clipped by 11 bases and J by 3 bases, with 10 bases between them. This CDR3 is 11 amino acids long. The germline gives CDR1 MGHDK, CDR2 SYGVNS. CDR3 residues: CAHAPDTEAFF. Here the CDR3 DNA reads TGTGCCCATGCCCCGGACACTGAAGCTTTCTTT. The whole variable domain, remainder taken from reference TRBV25-1 and TRBJ1-1, is EADIYQTPRYLVIGTGKKITLECSQTMGHDKMYWYQQDPGMELHLIHYSYGVNSTEKGDLSSESTVSRIRTEHFPLTLESARPSHTSQYLCAHAPDTEAFFGQGTRLTVV.

This rearrangement joins TRBV28 to TRBJ2-7; D might be TRBD2 (6 bases). Germline CDR1 and CDR2: MDHEN and SYDVKM. The CDR3 totals 14 residues. Trimming took off 6 bases at V and 4 bases at J, with 16 bases between the two ends. CDR3 amino acids: CASSLTGAIYEQYF. CDR3 nucleotides: TGTGCCAGCAGCCTGACGGGAGCAATATACGAGCAGTACTTC.

The chain employs TRBV6-2 or TRBV6-3 and TRBJ2-1; TRBD2 might be the D (6 bases). V lost 6 bases and J 10 bases, leaving 10 bases between the germline ends. Germline V gene data show CDR1 as MNHEY and CDR2 as SVGEGT. The CDR3 has 11 residues. The CDR3 nucleotides are TGTGCCAGCAGCTTGGGGGGAGAGCAGTTCTTC. This translates into CASSLGGEQFF.

The rearrangement uses TRBV5-4 and TRBJ2-7; 13 nucleotides align to TRBD2. The CDR3 runs to 14 residues. With V trimmed by 3 bases and J by 6 bases, 3 bases remained unmatched. In germline, CDR1 is SGHNT, CDR2 YYREEE (reference sequence). CDR3 protein: CASSSGLAGFEQYF. CDR3 DNA sequence: TGTGCCAGCAGCTCGGGACTAGCGGGATTCGAGCAGTACTTC.

The chain uses TRBV7-9 and TRBJ2-1, with TRBD1 matching over 8 bases. The V segment lost 3 bases and the J segment 0 bases; nucleotides outside the gene matches: 7. The germline gives CDR1 SEHNR, CDR2 FQNEAQ (reference sequence). The CDR3 length is 17 residues. The CDR3, as DNA: TGTGCCAGCAGCTTGGGGGCGGGGACAGGCTCCTACAATGAGCAGTTCTTC. This gives the protein CASSLGAGTGSYNEQFF.